Sequencing of this TCR beta chain was carried out in a study of T cell changes during pregnancy in multiple sclerosis. Here immunoSEQ multiplex PCR was the method, and the copy in TCRdb shows in-frame clones only, minus some. The sample carries tens of thousands of clones, 70% to 90% recorded once. The germline V gene encodes CDR1 SGDLS and CDR2 YYNGEE. V was clipped by 0 bases and J by 5 bases, with 11 bases between them. This CDR3 has 14 residues. The TCR originated in a female donor with multiple sclerosis, enrolled in a pregnancy study. Specimen: peripheral blood, collected before pregnancy. The V call is TRBV9, the J call TRBJ1-1, with a weak D call TRBD1 (5 bases). The CDR3 DNA reads TGTGCCAGCAGCGTAGTTGGAGGGGATACTGAAGCTTTCTTT. Its protein is CASSVVGGDTEAFF. Drawing the rest from reference TRBV9 and TRBJ1-1, the complete variable domain is DSGVTQTPKHLITATGQRVTLRCSPRSGDLSVYWYQQSLDQGLQFLIQYYNGEERAKGNILERFSAQQFPDLHSELNLSSLELGDSALYFCASSVVGGDTEAFFGQGTRLTVV.